The 5 T cell receptor beta chains below come from one sample, sequenced in a study of T cell repertoires in cytomegalovirus infection. MiXCR, applied by TCRdb to the reads, yields one record per CDR3 protein. The sample carries roughly 760,000 distinct CDR3 sequences, approximately 40% recorded once. The sample was PBMCs. Receptors were obtained from a human donor in good health (CMV status not recorded). Some clones in this sample may be carry-over from other donors' samples.

This clonotype is a singleton in its sample. The chain has TRBV28 and TRBJ2-2; D not certain. Germline CDR1 is MDHEN and CDR2 is SYDVKM. The CDR3 covers 16 residues. V gave up 1 base and J gave up 4 bases, with 13 bases separating them. This CDR3 reads CASSLSLVKFTGELFF. CDR3 sequence (DNA): TGTGCCAGCAGTTTATCTTTGGTCAAATTCACCGGGGAGCTGTTTTTT. Combining the CDR3 with reference TRBV28 and TRBJ2-2 gives the whole variable domain DVKVTQSSRYLVKRTGEKVFLECVQDMDHENMFWYRQDPGLGLRLIYFSYDVKMKEKGDIPEGYSVSREKKERFSLILESASTNQTSMYLCASSLSLVKFTGELFFGEGSRLTVL.

The chain links TRBV5-6 to TRBJ1-2; 7 bases map to TRBD1. The germline V gene has CDR1 SGHDT and CDR2 YYEEEE. This CDR3 region has 13 residues. In DNA, the CDR3 is TGTTCCATCAGCATCGGACAGGCACATGGCTACACCTTC. This codes for CSISIGQAHGYTF.

This clonotype has a handful of counts. The V and J genes are TRBV7-2 and TRBJ2-3; D is ambiguous. V lost 5 bases, J lost 4 bases, and 10 bases lay in between. Germline CDR1 is SGHTA and CDR2 is FQGNSA. This CDR3 contains 13 residues. CDR3 sequence reads: CASSDQRADTQYF. CDR3 DNA sequence: TGTGCCAGCAGCGATCAAAGGGCAGATACGCAGTATTTT.

V usage is TRBV6-6 and J usage is TRBJ1-2, with D perhaps TRBD1 (5 bases). Germline-derived CDR1 and CDR2 are MNHNY and SVGAGI (reference sequence). The CDR3 sequence is 13 residues long. Trimming left V 7 bases short and J 7 bases short, with 16 bases between. CDR3 sequence: CASTSTDMVGYTF. The DNA for the CDR3 is TGTGCCAGCACTTCCACGGACATGGTTGGCTACACCTTC.

Only a few counts were recorded for this clonotype. This chain joins TRBV7-8 and TRBJ1-1, with a tentative D call TRBD1 (5 bases). The CDR3 loop spans 15 amino acids. V lost 5 bases and J lost 4, with 17 bases in between. Looked up from germline, CDR1 is SGHVS and CDR2 is FQNEAQ. CDR3 coding DNA: TGTGCCAGCAGCGTTACGGCAGGGACCTTCACTGAAGCTTTCTTT. It encodes CASSVTAGTFTEAFF.